The rows below give T cell receptor beta chains drawn from one sample of a study of cytotoxic CD8 clonotypes in ibrutinib-treated CLL. Some clones are missing from TCRdb's copy, which holds only in-frame ones; the method was immunoSEQ multiplex PCR. The sample contains about 330,000 clones, around 66% of which appear only once. The sequenced sample was PBMCs, obtained after 36 months of ibrutinib treatment. These receptors originate from a human donor with chronic lymphocytic leukemia. CDR3s include the opening cysteine and the closing phenylalanine or tryptophan. D genes are given only for firm matches. Size is omitted from some rows. Given values are once, few, many or a class for expanded clones.

V gene	clone size	J gene	D gene	CDR3 protein	CDR3 DNA
TRBV15	few	TRBJ1-3	NA	CATSIGSGNTIYF	TGTGCCACCTCCATCGGCTCAGGAAACACCATATATTTT
TRBV28	NA	TRBJ2-2	TRBD1	CASRLTGGNTGELFF	TGTGCCAGCAGACTTACAGGGGGCAACACCGGGGAGCTGTTTTTT
TRBV27	NA	TRBJ1-5	TRBD1	CASSSTGVSNQPQHF	TGTGCCAGCAGTTCGACAGGGGTGAGCAATCAGCCCCAGCATTTT
TRBV7-6	NA	TRBJ1-1	NA	CASSLAKGLYTEAFF	TGTGCCAGCAGCTTAGCCAAGGGACTGTACACTGAAGCTTTCTTT
TRBV19	few	TRBJ2-7	NA	CASSTLPSSSYEQYF	TGTGCCAGTAGTACACTTCCATCCAGTTCCTACGAGCAGTACTTC
TRBV9	few	TRBJ1-2	NA	CASDGYTF	TGTGCCAGTGATGGCTACACCTTC
TRBV11-2	NA	TRBJ1-1	NA	CASSLDPGTEAFF	TGTGCCAGCAGCTTAGATCCGGGCACTGAAGCTTTCTTT
TRBV5-1	NA	TRBJ2-7	NA	CASSPLSTYEQYF	TGCGCCAGCAGCCCACTTAGCACCTACGAGCAGTACTTC
TRBV20-1	NA	TRBJ2-1	NA	CSVRDYNEQFF	TGCAGTGTGCGGGATTACAATGAGCAGTTCTTC
TRBV13	once	TRBJ2-3	NA	CASSHSSFAQYF	TGTGCCAGCAGCCACTCTAGTTTTGCGCAGTATTTT
TRBV14	NA	TRBJ2-5	NA	CASSQARTRQKETQYF	TGTGCCAGCAGCCAAGCTCGAACTAGACAGAAAGAGACCCAGTACTTC
TRBV7-2	NA	TRBJ1-2	NA	CASSPSPGRNYTF	TGTGCCAGCAGCCCTAGCCCGGGACGAAACTACACCTTC
TRBV18	NA	TRBJ1-1	NA	CASSPPGHLVGNTEAFF	TGTGCCAGCTCACCGCCGGGACACCTTGTGGGGAACACTGAAGCTTTCTTT
TRBV7-9	once	TRBJ2-6	NA	CASSPRPLVANVLTF	TGTGCCAGCAGCCCCCGACCCTTAGTGGCCAACGTCCTGACTTTC
TRBV27	NA	TRBJ1-6	TRBD1	CASSFNGQGFSYNSPLHF	TGTGCCAGCAGTTTTAACGGACAGGGGTTTTCCTATAATTCACCCCTCCACTTT
TRBV9	NA	TRBJ2-7	NA	CASSVRPGTHYEQYF	TGTGCCAGCAGCGTTAGACCCGGGACACACTACGAGCAGTACTTC
TRBV5-4	NA	TRBJ2-3	NA	CASSLSGTDTQYF	TGTGCCAGCAGCTTGAGTGGCACAGATACGCAGTATTTT
TRBV27	NA	TRBJ1-4	NA	CASSSAPGRTRGNEKLFF	TGTGCCAGCAGTTCAGCCCCGGGGCGTACAAGGGGAAATGAAAAACTGTTTTTT
TRBV7-2	NA	TRBJ2-5	TRBD2	CASSLTPLAGVDETQYF	TGTGCCAGCAGCTTGACCCCGCTAGCGGGAGTGGATGAGACCCAGTACTTC
TRBV10-1	NA	TRBJ2-2	NA	CASSRNTGELFF	TGCGCCAGCAGCAGGAACACCGGGGAGCTGTTTTTT